The 24 T cell receptor beta chains presented below share a single source sample, sequenced in a study of beta chain features in type 1 diabetes. Investigators reverse transcribed all isolated RNA, so they sequenced expressed TCRB transcripts. Libraries were prepared by immunoSEQ multiplex PCR; TCRdb keeps only in-frame clonotypes and omits some of them. This sample has some 220,000 clones, with roughly 11% found just once. Sequencing was carried out using central memory CD4+ T cells from blood. Receptor source: a man younger than 35 in good health.

This clone was found a few times. The V call is TRBV7-9, the J call TRBJ1-2, with D hard to call. This CDR3 region has 13 residues. Trimming left V 6 bases short and J 0 bases short, with 8 bases between. Germline CDR1 is SEHNR and CDR2 is FQNEAQ (reference sequence). This chain's CDR3 is CASSPTANYGYTF. The CDR3 DNA reads TGTGCCAGCAGTCCCACGGCTAACTATGGCTACACCTTC.

This clone was detected a few times. The chain links TRBV7-2 to TRBJ1-4; TRBD1 might be the D (6 bases). Trimming took 1 base from V and 3 from J, leaving 6 bases between them. Germline CDR1 and CDR2: SGHTA and FQGNSA. The CDR3 runs 14 residues. The CDR3 DNA sequence: TGTGCCAGCAGCTTAGGGACAGCTAATGAAAAACTGTTTTTT. Protein product: CASSLGTANEKLFF.

This clone was found a few times. This chain connects TRBV9 to TRBJ2-1; D unclear. V was pared by 0 bases and J by 0 bases, with 4 bases between. This CDR3 has 14 amino acids. Germline CDR1 SGDLS, CDR2 YYNGEE. The CDR3 reads CASSVGVSYNEQFF. For the CDR3, the DNA is TGTGCCAGCAGCGTAGGGGTCTCCTACAATGAGCAGTTCTTC.

The rearrangement links TRBV29-1 to TRBJ2-3, with D perhaps matching TRBD1 (6 bases). This CDR3 contains 13 residues. Trimming cost V 3 bases and J 0 bases, with 7 bases left between them. The germline CDR1 and CDR2 sequences are SQVTM and ANQGSEA. CDR3 nucleotide sequence: TGCAGCGTTGATGGACAGAGCACAGATACGCAGTATTTT. The encoded protein is CSVDGQSTDTQYF.

The genes are TRBV14 and TRBJ2-1; 7 bases agree with TRBD2. Losses at the gene ends were 0 bases for V and 3 bases for J; bases not matched to a gene: 14. CDR1 SGHDN and CDR2 FVKESK come from the germline V gene. The CDR3 length is 19 residues. The CDR3: CASSQEVGRREGRYNEQFF. CDR3 DNA sequence: TGTGCCAGCAGCCAAGAGGTTGGGCGAAGGGAGGGCCGCTACAATGAGCAGTTCTTC.

This clone was seen a few times. This rearrangement joins TRBV29-1 to TRBJ2-7; a possible D gene is TRBD2 (6 bases). There are 15 residues in the CDR3. Germline values: CDR1 SQVTM, CDR2 ANQGSEA. Trimming removed 3 bases at V and 9 bases at J, with 24 bases between. The CDR3 DNA follows: TGCAGCGTTGATTATGGTGGGCACGGGAGTTTTGGGCAGTACTTC. Translated, it gives CSVDYGGHGSFGQYF.

This clone was observed a few times. CDR3 amino acids: CASSPSGASGYNEQFF. For the CDR3, the DNA is TGTGCCAGCAGCCCCTCTGGGGCTAGCGGGTACAATGAGCAGTTCTTC. The gene calls are TRBV7-9 and TRBJ2-1; 8 bases align to TRBD2. The germline CDR1 and CDR2 sequences are SEHNR and FQNEAQ (reference sequence). J was trimmed by 4 bases and V by 5 bases; bases with no gene match: 10. CDR3 length: 16 residues.

The rearrangement uses TRBV9 and TRBJ2-7; 9 bases align to TRBD1. The CDR3 extends over 17 amino acids. The V gene end was trimmed by 8 bases and the J gene end by 5 bases; junction bases not matched to a gene: 20. Germline V gene lookup returns CDR1 SGDLS and CDR2 YYNGEE. The CDR3 sequence is CARHTSLGDRETHEQYF. CDR3 sequence (DNA): TGTGCCAGACACACGAGCTTAGGGGACAGGGAAACCCACGAGCAGTACTTC.

A few counts support this clone. The chain joins TRBV29-1 to TRBJ1-1; 7 nucleotides align to TRBD1. The CDR3 totals 13 residues. Unmatched junction bases numbered 7, after V lost 4 bases and J lost 5 bases. Germline values: CDR1 SQVTM, CDR2 ANQGSEA. Here the CDR3 DNA reads TGCAGCGTTGTAGGGGGCGAAAGGACTGAAGCTTTCTTT. This codes for CSVVGGERTEAFF.

V is TRBV30 and J is TRBJ2-7, with 9 bases identical to TRBD2. CDR3 size: 15 residues. Trimming cost V 3 bases and J 3 bases; bases outside gene matches: 9. Germline CDR1 and CDR2: GTSNPN and SVGIG (reference sequence). The CDR3 spells CAWRGRTSVFYEQYF. In nucleotides, the CDR3 is TGTGCCTGGAGGGGCCGGACTAGCGTTTTCTACGAGCAGTACTTC. Full variable domain (rest looked up from reference TRBV30 and TRBJ2-7): SQTIHQWPATLVQPVGSPLSLECTVEGTSNPNLYWYRQAAGRGLQLLFYSVGIGQISSEVPQNLSASRPQDRQFILSSKKLLLSDSGFYLCAWRGRTSVFYEQYFGPGTRLTVT.

This clone was observed a handful of times. The rearrangement uses TRBV27 and TRBJ2-3; 7 bases are shared with TRBD1. CDR1 MNHEY and CDR2 SMNVEV come from the germline V gene (reference sequence). The CDR3 covers 15 residues. V was clipped by 5 bases and J by 4 bases; unmatched bases: 9. The CDR3 here is CASSAGAGGSDTQYF. CDR3 nucleotides: TGTGCCAGCAGTGCTGGGGCAGGGGGTTCAGATACGCAGTATTTT.

The chain's CDR3 is CAGTWGGGETQYF. The CDR3 bases are TGTGCCGGAACCTGGGGCGGCGGAGAGACCCAGTACTTC. The J gene is TRBJ2-5, the V gene TRBV30; D perhaps matches TRBD1 (5 bases). CDR1 GTSNPN and CDR2 SVGIG come from the germline V gene (reference sequence). The length of the CDR3 is 13 residues. The V gene lost 8 bases and the J gene lost 4 bases, with 17 bases spanning the gap.

In its sample, this clone was seen a few times. The chain couples TRBV9 to TRBJ2-7; D is unresolved. This CDR3 spans 14 amino acids. V was trimmed by 0 bases and J by 0 bases, leaving 7 bases between them. CDR1 and CDR2 (germline): SGDLS, YYNGEE. CDR3 coding DNA: TGTGCCAGCAGCGTAGGGCCGAGCTCCTACGAGCAGTACTTC. It is translated as CASSVGPSSYEQYF.

The gene calls are TRBV4-3 and TRBJ1-4; no clear D gene. CDR3 length: 13 residues. Germline assignment: CDR1 LGHNA and CDR2 YSLEER. Trimming left V 0 bases short and J 8 bases short, with 7 bases between. CDR3 loop: CASSQDLNEKLFF. CDR3 in DNA: TGCGCCAGCAGCCAAGATCTAAACGAAAAACTGTTTTTT.

This clone came up a few times. The rearrangement uses TRBV11-2 and TRBJ2-7, with D perhaps TRBD1 or TRBD2 (5 bases each). Germline V gene lookup returns CDR1 SGHAT and CDR2 FQNNGV. CDR3 length: 13 residues. Trimming took 2 bases from V and 5 from J, leaving 10 bases between them. The chain's CDR3 is CASSLRGANEQYF. The CDR3 DNA sequence: TGTGCCAGCAGCTTACGAGGGGCCAACGAGCAGTACTTC.

This clone was recorded a few times. The V gene is TRBV4-2, the J gene TRBJ2-1, with 7 bases lining up with TRBD2. V gave up 8 bases and J gave up 5 bases; unmatched junction bases: 6. The CDR3 is 13 residues long. CDR1 and CDR2 from the germline V gene are LGHNA and YNFKEQ. As DNA, the CDR3 is TGTGCCAGCGGTGAGCGGGATGACAATGAGCAGTTCTTC. This sequence encodes CASGERDDNEQFF.

Only a few counts were recorded for this clone. This rearrangement joins TRBV6-5 to TRBJ1-4; 7 bases line up with TRBD1. CDR1 is MNHEY and CDR2 is SVGAGI in the germline V gene. The CDR3 loop spans 14 amino acids. The V segment lost 4 bases and the J segment 2 bases; nucleotides outside the gene matches: 1. In DNA form, the CDR3 reads TGTGCCAGCAGTTCGGGACAGACTAATGAAAAACTGTTTTTT. This codes for CASSSGQTNEKLFF.

This rearrangement joins TRBV28 to TRBJ2-4; unclear D gene. The germline V gene encodes CDR1 MDHEN and CDR2 SYDVKM. The ends were cut back, 2 bases at V and 8 bases at J, with 4 bases in the middle. This CDR3 region has 11 residues. This chain's CDR3 is CASSLKDIQYF. As DNA, the CDR3 is TGTGCCAGCAGTTTAAAGGACATTCAGTACTTC. The whole variable domain, filled in from reference TRBV28 and TRBJ2-4, reads DVKVTQSSRYLVKRTGEKVFLECVQDMDHENMFWYRQDPGLGLRLIYFSYDVKMKEKGDIPEGYSVSREKKERFSLILESASTNQTSMYLCASSLKDIQYFGAGTRLSVL.

This clone was seen a few times. The CDR3 reads CASRSSGSTDTQYF. CDR3 nucleotide sequence: TGTGCCAGCAGGTCTAGCGGTAGCACAGATACGCAGTATTTT. The V and J genes are TRBV6-5 and TRBJ2-3, with 7 nucleotides matching TRBD2. Germline V gene lookup returns CDR1 MNHEY and CDR2 SVGAGI. The CDR3 covers 14 residues. The V segment lost 6 bases and the J segment 0 bases; nucleotides outside the gene matches: 3.

This chain connects TRBV30 to TRBJ1-1; D is unresolved. The length of the CDR3 is 12 residues. Germline values: CDR1 GTSNPN, CDR2 SVGIG (reference sequence). The germline V and J ends were trimmed by 3 bases and 0 bases, with 5 bases remaining between them. CDR3 DNA sequence: TGTGCCTGGAGGAGACTGAACACTGAAGCTTTCTTT. This codes for CAWRRLNTEAFF.

To note about this clone: Compared with germline, one end of the junction differs, possibly owing to a read error. CDR3 residues: CASSQGRGPVDTEAFF. CDR3 coding DNA: TGTGCCAGCAGCCAAGGTCGGGGTCCCGTCGACACTGAAGCTTTCTTT. The chain combines TRBV4-1 with TRBJ1-1; D gene unclear. Germline V lookup: CDR1 MGHRA, CDR2 YSYEKL. CDR3 length equals 16 residues.

This clone was detected a few times. The rearrangement joins TRBV5-1 to TRBJ2-5, with 8 bases fitting TRBD2. V lost 1 base, J lost 2 bases, and 4 bases stayed unmatched. Germline-derived CDR1 and CDR2 are SGHRS and YFSETQ. The CDR3 spans 15 residues. The CDR3 loop is CASSLILAEQETQYF. DNA of the CDR3: TGCGCCAGCAGCTTGATACTAGCGGAACAAGAGACCCAGTACTTC.

The chain uses TRBV29-1 and TRBJ1-1; 7 bases map to TRBD1. The CDR3 has 13 amino acids. V shed 5 bases, J shed 5 bases, and the junction held 8 bases outside the gene matches. Germline-derived CDR1 and CDR2 are SQVTM and ANQGSEA. The CDR3 loop reads CSVLLQGLTEAFF. The DNA of the CDR3 is TGCAGCGTTTTATTACAGGGGCTGACTGAAGCTTTCTTT.

This clone occurred many times. V and J are TRBV9 and TRBJ2-5; 12 bases are shared with TRBD2. The CDR3 runs to 15 residues. Germline-derived CDR1 and CDR2 are SGDLS and YYNGEE. Trimming removed 4 bases from V and 4 bases from J; junction bases left unmatched: 5. The CDR3, as DNA: TGTGCCAGCAGCTCATCTAGCGGGAGGGGAGAGACCCAGTACTTC. Translating gives CASSSSSGRGETQYF.